The 14 T cell receptor beta chains presented below share a single source sample, sequenced in a study of OX40 agonist ivuxolimab in advanced cancers. Library preparation used the immunoSEQ multiplex PCR assay. Here the immuneACCESS table is served through TCRdb, limited to in-frame sequences with V and J called. Missing clones are a known gap in these copies; in checked studies unresolved V genes cover under half, and the rest lacks a known reason. The table for this sample lists 44,000 or so clones; 88% of them were counted only once. The ten largest clones take up less than 3.5% of the sample. The sequencing here drew on CD4+ or CD8+ T cells sorted from blood, taken in a trial of the OX40 agonist ivuxolimab. These receptors all stem from an adult with an advanced solid tumor such as melanoma, head and neck, liver or kidney cancer.

The chain links TRBV11-2 to TRBJ1-2; weak D call: TRBD1 (6 bases). Trimming took 0 bases from V and 2 from J, leaving 19 bases between them. The CDR3 loop spans 18 amino acids. Per the germline V gene, CDR1 is SGHAT and CDR2 is FQNNGV. In DNA, the CDR3 is TGTGCCAGCAGCTTAGATCTACCAAGGGGGGCTCGAAACTATGGCTACACCTTC. Amino acids: CASSLDLPRGARNYGYTF.

The V gene is TRBV11-2, the J gene TRBJ2-2, with 15 nucleotides matching TRBD2. With V trimmed by 4 bases and J by 6 bases, 12 bases remained unmatched. The germline V gene has CDR1 SGHAT and CDR2 FQNNGV. The CDR3 runs 19 residues. CDR3 in DNA: TGTGCCAGCAGCTCCAGACCTACCGGACTAGCGGGGGGGCCCGGGGAGCTGTTTTTT. The encoded protein is CASSSRPTGLAGGPGELFF.

CDR3 sequence: CASSQGERGQSSGNTIYF. CDR3 bases: TGCGCCAGCAGCCAAGGGGAGAGGGGTCAGAGCTCTGGAAACACCATATATTTT. V gene TRBV4-3 combines with J gene TRBJ1-3, with TRBD1 as a possible D gene (5 bases). The CDR3 covers 18 residues. Germline assignment: CDR1 LGHNA and CDR2 YSLEER. V gave up 1 base and J gave up 0 bases, with 16 bases separating them.

Concerning this clone itself: One end of the junction varies from germline; a read error may be responsible. The chain employs TRBV14 and TRBJ2-2; D is undetermined. This CDR3 contains 15 residues. The germline V gene has CDR1 SGHDN and CDR2 FVKESK. The CDR3 nucleotides read TGTGCCAGCAGACAAGGGCAGTCGAACACCGGGGAGCTGTTTTTT. Translated, it gives CASRQGQSNTGELFF. Supplemented by reference TRBV14 and TRBJ2-2, the full variable domain reads EAGVTQFPSHSVIEKGQTVTLRCDPISGHDNLYWYRRVMGKEIKFLLHFVKESKQDESGMPNNRFLAERTGGTYSTLKVQPAELEDSGVYFCASRQGQSNTGELFFGEGSRLTVL.

The chain links TRBV6-1 to TRBJ2-1, with D possibly TRBD1 on 5 matching bases. There are 11 residues in the CDR3. CDR1 MNHNS and CDR2 SASEGT come from the germline V gene. Trimming shortened V by 8 bases and J by 6 bases, and 8 bases separated the two germline ends. CDR3 coding DNA: TGTGCCAGCTTCACAGGCAATGAGCAGTTCTTC. Its translation is CASFTGNEQFF.

In nucleotides, the CDR3 is TGTGCCAGCAGTCCTAACAGGGTAGCGACACAGGGGGAGACCCAGTACTTC. This codes for CASSPNRVATQGETQYF. The chain uses TRBV2 and TRBJ2-5; 7 bases fit TRBD1. The CDR3 sequence is 17 residues long. Germline V gene sequence: CDR1 SNHLY, CDR2 FYNNEI. V lost 5 bases to trimming and J lost 5 bases; unmatched junction nucleotides: 17.

This sequence joins TRBV18 and TRBJ1-6; D is ambiguous. V was shortened by 3 bases and J by 5 bases, with 11 bases between the two germline ends. The CDR3 covers 15 residues. The germline gives CDR1 KGHSH, CDR2 LQKENI. The chain's CDR3 is CASSPDYGDNSPLHF. In DNA, the CDR3 is TGTGCCAGCTCACCCGACTACGGCGATAATTCACCCCTCCACTTT.

The V and J genes are TRBV28 and TRBJ1-2; D remains unclear. This CDR3 spans 11 amino acids. The germline gives CDR1 MDHEN, CDR2 SYDVKM. Trimming shortened V by 7 bases and J by 8 bases, and 11 bases separated the two germline ends. This CDR3 reads CASTSPLGYTF. Written as DNA, the CDR3 is TGTGCCAGCACCAGTCCATTGGGCTACACCTTC.

This chain connects TRBV2 to TRBJ1-3; weak D call: TRBD1 (5 bases). Germline loops: CDR1 SNHLY, CDR2 FYNNEI. V was pared by 3 bases and J by 2 bases, with 5 bases between. The CDR3 sequence is 13 residues long. CDR3 nucleotide sequence: TGTGCCAGCAGTGACAGGGCTGGAAACACCATATATTTT. This sequence encodes CASSDRAGNTIYF.

This clone was recorded a few times. This chain joins TRBV10-3 and TRBJ2-7, with 11 bases identical to TRBD2. The germline V gene has CDR1 ENHRY and CDR2 SYGVKD. The CDR3 extends over 16 amino acids. V was clipped by 8 bases and J by 6 bases; unmatched bases: 15. DNA for the CDR3: TGTGCCATCGCTTCTTTCTCCGGTACTAGCGGGAGCGAGCAGTACTTC. Its translation is CAIASFSGTSGSEQYF.

This chain joins TRBV7-9 and TRBJ1-1; D gene unclear. CDR1 is SEHNR, CDR2 FQNEAQ, per germline (reference sequence). The CDR3 has 14 amino acids. V was trimmed by 4 bases and J by 0 bases, leaving 9 bases between them. The CDR3: CASSWAPMNTEAFF. The CDR3 coding sequence is TGTGCCAGCAGCTGGGCTCCTATGAACACTGAAGCTTTCTTT.

The V and J genes are TRBV11-3 and TRBJ2-3, with 7 positions matching TRBD2. The CDR3 consists of 17 residues. The ends lost 4 bases at V and 2 bases at J; junction bases unmatched: 12. Germline V gene data show CDR1 as SGHNT and CDR2 as YENEEA. CDR3 residues: CASSSRKREEDTDTQYF. In nucleotides, the CDR3 is TGTGCCAGCAGCTCTCGAAAACGGGAGGAGGACACAGATACGCAGTATTTT.

The gene calls are TRBV5-1 and TRBJ2-2; 9 nucleotides agree with TRBD2. J was trimmed by 5 bases and V by 0 bases; bases with no gene match: 5. Germline loops: CDR1 SGHRS, CDR2 YFSETQ. The CDR3 runs to 16 residues. The CDR3 sequence is CASSLVSAGGTGELFF. CDR3 nucleotides: TGCGCCAGCAGCTTGGTATCAGCGGGGGGTACCGGGGAGCTGTTTTTT.

With respect to this clone: One junction end does not reproduce the germline sequence, and a read error may be involved. V is TRBV5-5 and J is TRBJ2-5; no firm D call. The CDR3 sequence is 15 residues long. From germline, CDR1 is SGHKS and CDR2 YYEKEE (reference sequence). The DNA for the CDR3 is TGTGCCAGCACCTTGGCCGGGCTCGGCCAAGAGACCCAGTACTTC. It encodes CASTLAGLGQETQYF.